This entry is about one TCR beta chain. The data derive from a study of blood T cell repertoires in COVID-19. Study details: Samples representing acute and convalescent COVID-19 were sourced from the United States, Italy and Spain. Sample material is recorded as cDNA or gDNA derived from T cells, B-cell-depleted T cells, or PBMCs.

As handled by the study authors: Scientists estimated how many nucleated cells there were by amplifying reference gene primers. The assay was immunoSEQ multiplex PCR, and TCRdb's table has in-frame clones only and misses some. V and J calls and clone size are given by that table; D and trimming were obtained from the DNA. The sample contains about 360,000 clones, around 88% of which appear only once. Unmatched junction bases numbered 8, after V lost 3 bases and J lost 8 bases. CDR1 and CDR2 (germline): SGDLS, YYNGEE. The CDR3 spans 14 residues. The chain links TRBV9 to TRBJ1-2; TRBD1 agrees at 9 bases. The clonotype originates from a man younger than 45 with active or convalescent COVID-19. The material sequenced was peripheral blood. For the CDR3, the DNA is TGTGCCAGCAGCGCTATACAGGGGGCAGGAGGCTACACCTTC. Its protein is CASSAIQGAGGYTF.